The 14 T cell receptor beta chains below were found in one sample sequenced in a study of T cell changes during pregnancy in multiple sclerosis. Sequencing was performed with immunoSEQ multiplex PCR; in TCRdb, only in-frame clones are kept and a portion is missing. Of 30,000 to 45,000 clones in the sample, 91% were seen once. Sequencing was performed on CD4+ T cells from peripheral blood mononuclear cells, taken in the second trimester of pregnancy. The receptors were sampled from a female donor in good health, enrolled as a control in a pregnancy study.

The chain joins TRBV5-4 to TRBJ2-7, with a tentative D call TRBD2 (6 bases). Germline V CDR1 and CDR2: SGHNT, YYREEE (reference sequence). The CDR3 consists of 14 residues. V lost 1 base and J lost 6, with 14 bases in between. The CDR3 region is CASSLQVAAVEQYF. CDR3 in DNA: TGTGCCAGCAGCTTGCAGGTAGCGGCCGTCGAGCAGTACTTC.

This clone was seen a single time. The chain employs TRBV7-9 and TRBJ1-3; D ambiguous. Trimming took 2 bases from V and 0 from J, leaving 11 bases between them. Germline CDR1 is SEHNR and CDR2 is FQNEAQ (reference sequence). There are 16 residues in the CDR3. As DNA, the CDR3 is TGTGCCAGCAGCTTAACGTTGAGCCTCTCTGGAAACACCATATATTTT. Protein: CASSLTLSLSGNTIYF.

The chain is built from TRBV5-1 and TRBJ1-2; TRBD1 agrees at 7 bases. V shed 4 bases, J shed 5 bases, and the junction held 8 bases outside the gene matches. From germline, CDR1 is SGHRS and CDR2 YFSETQ. This CDR3 is built from 14 residues. This chain's CDR3 is CASSTGTAQYGYTF. CDR3 nucleotides: TGCGCCAGCAGCACCGGGACAGCTCAATATGGCTACACCTTC.

The rearrangement links TRBV6-6 to TRBJ1-3; 8 nucleotides match TRBD1. Trimming took 4 bases from V and 0 from J; bases not matched to a gene: 2. The CDR3 consists of 15 residues. CDR1 and CDR2 (germline): MNHNY, SVGAGI (reference sequence). The CDR3 loop reads CASSWGTGSGNTIYF. CDR3 sequence (DNA): TGTGCCAGCAGTTGGGGGACAGGCTCTGGAAACACCATATATTTT.

The chain combines TRBV5-6 with TRBJ2-7, with 11 bases fitting TRBD1. The CDR3 length is 16 residues. With 1 base clipped from V and 0 bases from J, the junction kept 3 bases outside the gene matches. The germline gives CDR1 SGHDT, CDR2 YYEEEE. The chain's CDR3 is CASSLYGTGGSYEQYF. The CDR3, as DNA: TGTGCCAGCAGCTTGTATGGGACAGGGGGCTCCTACGAGCAGTACTTC.

The V gene is TRBV7-9, the J gene TRBJ1-1; TRBD1 is a possible D gene (6 bases). V lost 7 bases to trimming and J lost 0 bases, with 15 bases between them. The CDR3 is made up of 15 amino acids. From germline, CDR1 is SEHNR and CDR2 FQNEAQ (reference sequence). The DNA of the CDR3 is TGTGCCAGCACCGAAGGGGGGGGAATGAACACTGAAGCTTTCTTT. Amino acids: CASTEGGGMNTEAFF.

The chain is built from TRBV9 and TRBJ2-1; no clear D. Trimming cost V 2 bases and J 7 bases, with 7 bases left between them. Germline lookup yields CDR1 SGDLS and CDR2 YYNGEE. The CDR3 is 12 amino acids. This chain's CDR3 is CASSVGWNEQFF. Here the CDR3 DNA reads TGTGCCAGCAGCGTCGGTTGGAATGAGCAGTTCTTC.

This clone was picked up one time. The chain joins TRBV2 to TRBJ2-4; D call uncertain. From germline, CDR1 is SNHLY and CDR2 FYNNEI. Trimming pared 3 bases from V and 2 bases from J, leaving 8 bases between. This CDR3 is 14 amino acids long. The CDR3 region has the DNA TGTGCCAGCAGTGAGGGCAGGACCAAAAACATTCAGTACTTC. Residues: CASSEGRTKNIQYF.

V is TRBV6-6 and J is TRBJ1-3; TRBD1 agrees at 7 bases. This CDR3 has 16 residues. V lost 0 bases to trimming and J lost 0 bases; unmatched junction nucleotides: 2. The germline gives CDR1 MNHNY, CDR2 SVGAGI (reference sequence). CDR3 bases: TGTGCCAGCAGTTACTCCGGGACAGACTCTGGAAACACCATATATTTT. As protein: CASSYSGTDSGNTIYF.

The rearrangement uses TRBV19 and TRBJ1-1, with 10 nucleotides matching TRBD1. The CDR3 totals 15 residues. Trimming cost V 7 bases and J 5 bases; bases outside gene matches: 10. Per germline, CDR1 LNHDA and CDR2 SQIVND (reference sequence). The CDR3 region is CASKGTGVKETEAFF. CDR3 bases: TGTGCCAGTAAAGGGACAGGGGTAAAAGAGACTGAAGCTTTCTTT. Based on the CDR3 plus reference TRBV19 and TRBJ1-1, the full variable domain is DGGITQSPKYLFRKEGQNVTLSCEQNLNHDAMYWYRQDPGQGLRLIYYSQIVNDFQKGDIAEGYSVSREKKESFPLTVTSAQKNPTAFYLCASKGTGVKETEAFFGQGTRLTVV.

The chain recombines TRBV6-1 with TRBJ1-2; TRBD1 matches at 9 bases. This CDR3 is built from 16 residues. V trimming: 0 bases; J trimming: 0 bases; junction bases outside the gene matches: 2. Germline lookup yields CDR1 MNHNS and CDR2 SASEGT. The CDR3 sequence: CASSEAWTGANYGYTF. CDR3 nucleotides: TGTGCCAGCAGTGAAGCTTGGACAGGGGCTAACTATGGCTACACCTTC.

The rearrangement links TRBV30 to TRBJ1-4; 8 bases are shared with TRBD1. The CDR3 is 12 residues long. V gave up 3 bases and J gave up 12 bases; unmatched junction bases: 6. Germline CDR1 and CDR2: GTSNPN and SVGIG (reference sequence). CDR3 sequence (DNA): TGTGCCTGGAGCCGAGGACAGGGTCAACTGTTTTTT. Protein product: CAWSRGQGQLFF.

V gene TRBV5-1 combines with J gene TRBJ2-1, with a tentative D call TRBD1 (6 bases). The CDR3 is made up of 14 amino acids. Trimming removed 2 bases from V and 4 bases from J, with 10 bases in between. Germline CDR1 and CDR2: SGHRS and YFSETQ. CDR3 sequence reads: CASSFMTGYNEQFF. In DNA, the CDR3 is TGCGCCAGCAGCTTCATGACAGGATACAATGAGCAGTTCTTC.

This chain connects TRBV28 to TRBJ1-2, with TRBD1 as a possible D gene (5 bases). Trimming left V 7 bases short and J 6 bases short, with 9 bases between. CDR3 size: 11 residues. Germline V gene sequence: CDR1 MDHEN, CDR2 SYDVKM. This CDR3 is CASIQGNGYTF. In nucleotides, the CDR3 is TGTGCCAGCATCCAGGGTAATGGCTACACCTTC.